Listed below are T cell receptor beta chains from one sample, sequenced in a study of blood T cells in healthy people across ages. TCRdb used MiXCR to reprocess the 5' RACE reads, holding one entry per CDR3 protein. The sample contains around 1.5 million distinct CDR3 sequences, roughly 64% of which appear only once. The sequenced sample was blood. These receptors all come from a man younger than 35 in good health. CDR3s include the opening cysteine and the closing phenylalanine or tryptophan.

V	CDR3
TRBV11-2	CASSPSRYSPLHF
TRBV20-1	CSARIGSGDDTQYF
TRBV10-3	CAISEPTGFYEQYF
TRBV6-1	CASNQDRTYEQYF
TRBV2	CASSEAPPGQGYTF
TRBV30	CAWRDLGLLQETQYF
TRBV4-3	CASSPGLAGPLYF
TRBV6-5	CASSFTTASSYNEQFF
TRBV6-6	CASSYPMSKWGYTF
TRBV4-3	CASSQGFGLAGEYNEQFF
TRBV15	CATSRDQGGETQYF
TRBV25-1	CASREERSQETQYF
TRBV27	CASSLSRTDTQYF
TRBV12-3/TRBV12-4	CASSLAGVGGNEQFF
TRBV2	CASRDGVNEQFF
TRBV29-1	CSVSWDRRAFF
TRBV9	CASSADVVNEQFF
TRBV10-3	CAIRSGTSGYQETQYF
TRBV20-1	CSAETGWVDYEQYF
TRBV7-9	CAIVGGLNYGYTF
TRBV20-1	CSARVRGSYEQYF
TRBV28	CASSLGSLGNYGYTF
TRBV27	CASSLKISGVSEQYF
TRBV20-1	CSAIGTSGANEQYF
TRBV20-1	CSASQLTYNEQYF
TRBV7-6	CASSWGVPNTGELFF
TRBV15	CATSGSGLGELFF